One T cell receptor (beta chain) is described in this entry. It has no known antigen specificity. Per-base qualities were not stored, and no clone one base away is much larger. These data originate in a study of blood T cell repertoires in COVID-19 (dated by TCRdb to 2018 to 2021). Regarding the study in general: The collaborator samples originated in the United States, Italy and Spain and spanned the acute and convalescent phases of COVID-19. The prospective study material was composed of cDNA or gDNA derived from T cells, B-cell-depleted T cells, or PBMCs. The dataset comprised deeply sampled blood TCRbeta repertoires from subjects exposed to, actively infected with, or recovered from COVID-19. The repertoires were released in a freely available public database meant as a resource for research on the immune response to SARS-CoV-2. The samples were drawn from the first 160 participants of the ongoing ImmuneRACE study and from 1,254 subjects provided by 6 global collaborators. A de-identified subject ID, COVID-19 status, age in years and sex were almost always included in the sample metadata. Where HLA class I and class II types were available, the types were taken from metadata supplied by the sample provider, not from assay-based typing.

CDR1 and CDR2 (LNHDA, SQIVND) derive from the germline V gene (reference sequence). The CDR3 goes from the cysteine to the phenylalanine over 15 residues. Here the CDR3 DNA is all that survives: 45 bases in frame from base 1. At the junction V is shortened by 4 bases and J by 9 bases, with 19 bases in between. In the prospective study, participants were roughly 18 to 95 years old, resided in approximately 25 geographic areas of the United States, and were enrolled through a virtual design. In the prospective study, participants were assigned to cohorts based on the clinical history participants reported in a screening survey and a study questionnaire. Recovered participants in ImmuneRACE Cohort 3 were defined by two consecutive negative NP/OP PCR tests, clearance by a healthcare professional, or resolution of symptoms. In the prospective study, mobile phlebotomists collected whole blood, serum and a nasopharyngeal or oropharyngeal swab from each participant. Additional blood draws and questionnaires over an approximately 2-month period could optionally be provided by prospective study participants. Blood samples from the prospective study were shipped frozen or at room temperature prior to DNA extraction.

TCRbeta CDR3 regions were amplified from genomic DNA by means of the immunoSEQ Assay, a bias-controlled multiplex PCR. The published analysis was carried out like this. Nucleated cell counts per sample were estimated from amplification of reference gene primers within the assay. To quantify the absolute abundance of each unique TCRbeta CDR3 rearrangement, sequence reads were collapsed and filtered. For each sample, productive Simpson clonality was calculated as the square root of Simpson's diversity index across productive rearrangements. TCRdb holds this immuneACCESS table with in-frame rearrangements only. Some clones are missing; in checked studies, unresolved V genes explain under half, and the rest has no known cause. V, J and clone size derive from that table, while D and trimming were established from the DNA sequence. The sample has a few hundred thousand clones on record, 75% to 90% of them singletons. Jointly, the top ten make up about 4% of the sample.

Overall study results and their limits: Clinical and demographic metadata were provided uncurated, with the amount varying by source and participant.

The receptor was isolated from a woman aged 25 to 45 who had recovered from COVID-19. The rearrangement joined TRBV19 to TRBJ1-5, with TRBD1 as a weak D call on 5 bases. Sequencing was done on a sample of PBMCs or T cells enriched from blood (not recorded which). CDR3 region: CASSNLGGESRPQHF. The nucleotide sequence reads TGTGCCAGTAGTAATTTGGGAGGGGAATCGCGGCCCCAGCATTTT. The CDR3 plus the reference TRBV19 and TRBJ1-5 genes for the other parts give the full variable domain: DGGITQSPKYLFRKEGQNVTLSCEQNLNHDAMYWYRQDPGQGLRLIYYSQIVNDFQKGDIAEGYSVSREKKESFPLTVTSAQKNPTAFYLCASSNLGGESRPQHFGDGTRLSIL.